The rows below give T cell receptor beta chains drawn from one sample of a study of cytomegalovirus exposure and HLA in healthy donors. Clones were sequenced by immunoSEQ multiplex PCR, and TCRdb holds only the in-frame ones, with some missing. The sample includes roughly 150,000 clones, 75% to 90% seen only once; the top ten take 1%. The sequencing input was PBMCs. The origin of the receptors is a boy younger than 10 in good health and CMV-seronegative. CDR3s include the opening cysteine and the closing phenylalanine or tryptophan.

j_call | v_call | cdr3_aa
TRBJ2-1 | TRBV28 | CASSLVPVAYNEQFF
TRBJ2-1 | TRBV28 | CASSWSGGSYNEQFF
TRBJ1-2 | TRBV5-1 | CASSLDRQGDYGYTF
TRBJ1-1 | TRBV6-9 | CANTSITGGPWGNTEAFF
TRBJ1-5 | TRBV18 | CASSPQGAQPQHF
TRBJ1-3 | TRBV28 | CASTNIREAGNTIYF
TRBJ1-1 | TRBV9 | CASSPQAGGNTEAFF
TRBJ2-3 | TRBV4-1 | CASSHYTQGSNTDTQYF
TRBJ2-1 | TRBV18 | CASSPGGAYYNEQFF
TRBJ1-1 | TRBV27 | CASRPQGNTEAFF
TRBJ2-1 | TRBV6-1 | CASSEWTSGGVGEQFF
TRBJ2-1 | TRBV2 | CASSGERGGYNEQFF
TRBJ1-3 | TRBV19 | CASRPLGSSGNTIYF
TRBJ2-7 | TRBV7-6 | CASSLFEGEDEQYF
TRBJ2-7 | TRBV5-1 | CASSGAAGGHEQYF
TRBJ1-2 | TRBV7-9 | CASSLMARGHVDYGYTF
TRBJ1-1 | TRBV19 | CASRQGMNTEAFF
TRBJ1-1 | TRBV30 | CAWSPHRTTEAFF
TRBJ1-5 | TRBV6-1 | CASSEAGHHNQPQHF
TRBJ1-4 | TRBV7-9 | CASSPRVSTNEKLFF
TRBJ2-1 | TRBV28 | CASSPSQLEDEQFF
TRBJ1-3 | TRBV7-4 | CASSPRARISGNTIYF
TRBJ2-7 | TRBV5-6 | CASSESGRAYEQYF
TRBJ2-3 | TRBV2 | CASRRGGSKTDTQYF
TRBJ2-2 | TRBV28 | CASEREGLGGELFF
TRBJ1-2 | TRBV28 | CASTRGGARGYTF
TRBJ1-2 | TRBV9 | CASSALSSDRAYGYTF
TRBJ2-7 | TRBV15 | CATSPDRGSYEQYF
TRBJ1-2 | TRBV18 | CASSLTDSLSRGYTF
TRBJ1-1 | TRBV6-5 | CASSYRNTEAFF
TRBJ2-1 | TRBV9 | CASSAQLRDYYNEQFF
TRBJ1-1 | TRBV14 | CASSQGGERPNTEAFF
TRBJ2-2 | TRBV7-3 | CASSLRGRLNTGELFF
TRBJ1-6 | TRBV28 | CASSRSDRDNSPLHF
TRBJ2-3 | TRBV2 | CASSGGLRDTQYF
TRBJ1-6 | TRBV7-2 | CASSLSRGQNSPLHF
TRBJ2-1 | TRBV7-9 | CSSSFSSRGSVGEQFF
TRBJ2-1 | TRBV6-1 | CASSESPFFSGRGSYNEQFF
TRBJ1-1 | TRBV18 | CASSPMGGNTEAFF
TRBJ1-1 | TRBV28 | CASSYGDTEAFF
TRBJ1-1 | TRBV13 | CASSLGGRAEAFF
TRBJ1-1 | TRBV6-1 | CASSEAQRTEAFF
TRBJ1-3 | TRBV9 | CASSAMTGPTGNTIYF
TRBJ1-2 | TRBV28 | CASSFRVGYTF
TRBJ2-5 | TRBV7-9 | CASSFDGRGGETQYF
TRBJ1-1 | TRBV28 | CASRGRDRVNTEAFF
TRBJ2-7 | TRBV2 | CASSEASEQYF
TRBJ2-7 | TRBV28 | CASRPGTQDYEQYF
TRBJ2-6 | TRBV9 | CASSPRTGGNSGANVLTF
TRBJ2-3 | TRBV2 | CASGGGQPTDTQYF
TRBJ1-2 | TRBV10-3 | CAISESGTGTKNYGYTF
TRBJ1-1 | TRBV19 | CASSIPGRVPEAFF
TRBJ2-2 | TRBV9 | CASSVAVSGELFF